The clone carrying this TCR beta chain was seen just once. Its antigen is currently unknown. The data belong to a study of Ad26.COV2.S vaccination and SARS-CoV-2 variants. The assay was immunoSEQ multiplex PCR, and TCRdb's table has in-frame clones only and misses some. The data hold about 350,000 clones, with 80% to 90% observed a single time. CDR3 length: 16 amino acids. The J segment lost 5 bases and the V segment lost 4 bases, leaving 8 bases of the junction unmatched. Germline V gives CDR1 SGHRS, CDR2 YFSETQ. Study outcomes and limitations: Vaccinees and placebo recipients showed similar non-spike TCR breadth. It was vaccine recipients, not placebo recipients, who had the higher spike-specific TCR breadth.

Specified treatment: approximately 18 received Ad26.COV2.S at low or high dose, single or two shots; about five received placebo; per-sample allocation not given. All samples were drawn on day 63, counting from the first vaccine or placebo injection. Boston provided a donor who was an adult aged 18-55 years. The chain has TRBV5-1 and TRBJ2-1, with 11 nucleotides matching TRBD2. This receptor was identified in a person between 18 and 65 years old who received the Ad26.COV2.S COVID-19 vaccine or a placebo. The sequenced sample was peripheral blood, obtained in a trial of Ad26.COV2.S vaccine versus placebo. CDR3 in DNA: TGCGCCAGCAGCCTTCGGACTAGCGGGCCAAACAATGAGCAGTTCTTC. It specifies CASSLRTSGPNNEQFF. Filled out from reference TRBV5-1 and TRBJ2-1, the complete variable domain reads KAGVTQTPRYLIKTRGQQVTLSCSPISGHRSVSWYQQTPGQGLQFLFEYFSETQRNKGNFPGRFSGRQFSNSRSEMNVSTLELGDSALYLCASSLRTSGPNNEQFFGPGTRLTVL.